This T cell receptor (beta chain) was sequenced for a study of shared clonotypes between healthy human individuals. The authors divided CD4+ cells into CD45RA+ naive and CD45RA-negative memory subsets. It was approximately 0.2 ug DNA, 25,000 to 35,000 T cell genomes, that sorted-subset replicate PCRs used. Sequenced by immunoSEQ multiplex PCR; TCRdb stores in-frame clones only, minus some. The table records 550,000 to 700,000 clones, 60% to 75% of them present only once. The length of the CDR3 is 13 residues. Looked up from germline, CDR1 is SGHVS and CDR2 is FNYEAQ. The V and J ends lost 5 bases and 4 bases respectively, with 12 bases between them. Study outcomes and limitations: Clonotypes which were not shared had lower generation probabilities than clonotypes that all four donors shared. Sampling used blood alone; tissue repertoires probably differ.

To note about this clone: Its antigen is not identified.

V gene TRBV7-6 combines with J gene TRBJ2-7; a possible D gene is TRBD2 (5 bases). The sequence came from a woman aged 30 to 39 in good health. Sequenced: memory CD4+ T cells sorted from blood. Regarding subset: CD45RA-negative fraction. CDR3 region: CASSPAGRYEQYF. The DNA of the CDR3 is TGTGCCAGCAGCCCCGCGGGCCGATACGAGCAGTACTTC. Full variable domain (rest looked up from reference TRBV7-6 and TRBJ2-7): GAGVSQSPRYKVTKRGQDVALRCDPISGHVSLYWYRQALGQGPEFLTYFNYEAQQDKSGLPNDRFSAERPEGSISTLTIQRTEQRDSAMYRCASSPAGRYEQYFGPGTRLTVT.